This T cell receptor (beta chain) was found in a study of cytotoxic CD8 clonotypes in ibrutinib-treated CLL. In the study overall: In all, more than 10 patients were relapsed/refractory, fewer than 16 were treatment-naive and 17 were IGHV unmutated. Outcomes included around 24 partial and 2 complete responses; after median approximately 70 months, roughly 14 stayed remitted and 12 progressed.

Produced via immunoSEQ multiplex PCR; TCRdb's table is partial and in-frame only. This repertoire shows 150,000 or so clones, about 84% found once; its top ten account for approximately 7.6%. This clone was found once. CDR3 length equals 13 residues. Germline V lookup: CDR1 SGHDT, CDR2 YYEEEE. The J segment lost 6 bases and the V segment lost 7 bases, leaving 8 bases of the junction unmatched. The input for sequencing was PBMCs, taken after 36 months of ibrutinib treatment. The TCR comes from a human donor with chronic lymphocytic leukemia. The chain has TRBV5-6 and TRBJ2-5; 8 nucleotides align to TRBD2. CDR3 protein: CASGPGGRQTQYF. The CDR3 DNA sequence: TGTGCCAGCGGGCCGGGGGGGCGGCAGACCCAGTACTTC.